This T cell receptor beta chain was observed in a study of Ad26.COV2.S vaccination and SARS-CoV-2 variants. In the study overall: The authors gave Ad26.COV2.S intramuscularly, either once or twice 56 days apart.

The treatment was: over 15 received Ad26.COV2.S at low or high dose, single or two shots; five or six received placebo; per-sample allocation not given. Specimen acquisition occurred on day 63 following the initial vaccine or placebo injection. Vaccination employed an Ad26 vector expressing the Wuhan-strain SARS-CoV-2 spike. V was pared by 4 bases and J by 0 bases, with 15 bases between. Germline assignment: CDR1 SGHNT and CDR2 YYREEE (reference sequence). The CDR3 is made up of 16 amino acids. Produced via immunoSEQ multiplex PCR; TCRdb's table is partial and in-frame only. In the table there are about half a million clones, 80% to 90% of which are singletons.

The sequences come from peripheral blood, collected in a trial of Ad26.COV2.S vaccine versus placebo. The chain combines TRBV5-4 with TRBJ2-3; perhaps D is TRBD1 or TRBD2 (5 bases each). The origin of this receptor is a person between 18 and 65 years old who received the Ad26.COV2.S COVID-19 vaccine or a placebo. CDR3 residues: CASSQPGTTSTDTQYF. DNA of the CDR3: TGTGCCAGCAGCCAACCCGGGACCACTAGCACAGATACGCAGTATTTT.